This T cell receptor beta chain was sequenced in a study of T cells in Graves' hyperthyroidism and ophthalmopathy. On the study more broadly: Peripheral blood draws took place at initial diagnosis, ahead of any treatment.

Clinical symptoms, serum thyroxine, TRAb, thyroid ultrasound and orbital computed tomography established diagnosis. The sample holds many counts of this clonotype. Authors of the study amplified TCR beta CDR3 regions from RNA transcripts. Researchers ran a first-round RT-PCR on the TCR CDR3 using the HTBI primer set. Via MiXCR, TCRdb re-called the multiplex PCR reads, giving one row per CDR3 protein. There are about 520,000 distinct CDR3 sequences in the sample; approximately 24% occur only once, and around 10% lies in the top ten. This receptor was taken from a woman between 25 and 40 years old with Graves' ophthalmopathy. The sequenced material came from blood.

CDR3 sequence reads: CASSQSTGELFF. DNA for the CDR3: TGTGCCAGCAGCCAAAGCACCGGGGAGCTGTTTTTT. The chain combines TRBV3-1 with TRBJ2-2; D unresolved. CDR3 size: 12 residues. Germline V gives CDR1 LGHDT, CDR2 YNNKEL (reference sequence). V lost 2 bases and J 4 bases, leaving 2 bases between the germline ends.